The 19 T cell receptor beta chains below all came from one sample that was sequenced in a study of somatic mutations in cytotoxic T cells in rheumatoid arthritis. Generated by immunoSEQ multiplex PCR, the TCRdb table keeps only in-frame clones and is missing some. Among around 19,000 clones listed, around 79% were seen once. Material for sequencing was CD8+ T cells sorted from blood. These TCRs come from an adult with rheumatoid arthritis.

The gene calls are TRBV5-1 and TRBJ2-7; perhaps TRBD1 as D (5 bases). CDR3 length: 13 residues. Germline V lookup: CDR1 SGHRS, CDR2 YFSETQ. The germline V and J ends were trimmed by 1 base and 1 base, with 6 bases remaining between them. The CDR3 here is CASSLTGSYEQYF. The DNA for the CDR3 is TGCGCCAGCAGCTTGACAGGTTCCTACGAGCAGTACTTC.

The V call is TRBV5-4, the J call TRBJ2-7, with D possibly being TRBD1 (7 bases). Trimming stripped 4 bases from V and 2 bases from J, with 22 bases between. The germline V gene encodes CDR1 SGHNT and CDR2 YYREEE (reference sequence). The CDR3 sequence is 17 residues long. This chain's CDR3 is CASSPRRGRGEPYEQYF. CDR3 bases: TGTGCCAGCAGCCCCCGGAGGGGGCGGGGCGAGCCCTACGAGCAGTACTTC.

V usage is TRBV9 and J usage is TRBJ1-1; no clear D. Trimming removed 3 bases from V and 6 bases from J, with 9 bases in between. The germline CDR1 and CDR2 sequences are SGDLS and YYNGEE. This CDR3 is built from 12 residues. CDR3 nucleotides: TGTGCCAGCAGCGGAGCCCACTCTGAAGCTTTCTTT. This codes for CASSGAHSEAFF.

This clone is classed as medium-sized. The chain uses TRBV28 and TRBJ1-5; D is ambiguous. Looked up from germline, CDR1 is MDHEN and CDR2 is SYDVKM. CDR3 length equals 14 residues. V lost 3 bases and J 3 bases, leaving 9 bases between the germline ends. CDR3 sequence reads: CASSFWGINQPQHF. CDR3 DNA: TGTGCCAGCAGTTTCTGGGGAATCAATCAGCCCCAGCATTTT.

This clone was counted between two and nine times. The chain links TRBV5-1 to TRBJ1-1; TRBD1 agrees at 7 bases. Unmatched junction bases numbered 0, after V lost 0 bases and J lost 1 base. The CDR3 runs to 14 residues. Germline V gene sequence: CDR1 SGHRS, CDR2 YFSETQ. As DNA, the CDR3 is TGCGCCAGCAGCTTGGGGGACAGGAACACTGAAGCTTTCTTT. It encodes CASSLGDRNTEAFF.

V and J are TRBV7-6 and TRBJ2-3; D ambiguous. Germline CDR1 reads SGHVS; CDR2 reads FNYEAQ. CDR3 length: 12 amino acids. The V end lost 4 bases, the J end lost 6 bases, and 8 bases lay between the germline ends. Here the CDR3 DNA reads TGTGCCAGCAGCTGGACCTTTGATACGCAGTATTTT. This encodes CASSWTFDTQYF.

This chain links TRBV29-1 with TRBJ2-7, with D possibly matching TRBD1 (5 bases). The germline V gene encodes CDR1 SQVTM and CDR2 ANQGSEA. The V end was cut by 3 bases, the J end by 3 bases, with 9 bases between. The CDR3 covers 12 residues. The CDR3 spells CSVEDTFYEQYF. CDR3 bases: TGCAGCGTTGAGGACACTTTCTACGAGCAGTACTTC.

This sequence joins TRBV4-1 and TRBJ2-7; 7 positions agree with TRBD1. Germline loops: CDR1 MGHRA, CDR2 YSYEKL. Losses at the gene ends were 0 bases for V and 0 bases for J; bases not matched to a gene: 8. The CDR3 totals 17 residues. CDR3 coding DNA: TGCGCCAGCAGCCAAGATAACCGGGGACAGAGCTCCTACGAGCAGTACTTC. Its protein is CASSQDNRGQSSYEQYF.

The chain is built from TRBV2 and TRBJ1-5; D might be TRBD1 (5 bases). This CDR3 has 15 residues. The V gene lost 3 bases and the J gene lost 4 bases, with 13 bases spanning the gap. CDR1 is SNHLY and CDR2 is FYNNEI in the germline V gene. Here the CDR3 DNA reads TGTGCCAGCAGTGAGGGGGGAATAGCAAATCAGCCCCAGCATTTT. Protein product: CASSEGGIANQPQHF. The full variable domain, rest sourced from reference TRBV2 and TRBJ1-5, is EPEVTQTPSHQVTQMGQEVILRCVPISNHLYFYWYRQILGQKVEFLVSFYNNEISEKSEIFDDQFSVERPDGSNFTLKIRSTKLEDSAMYFCASSEGGIANQPQHFGDGTRLSIL.

This clone has a handful of counts. V is TRBV2 and J is TRBJ1-1; D call uncertain. From germline, CDR1 is SNHLY and CDR2 FYNNEI. With 4 bases removed from V and 1 base from J, the gap between germline ends came to 4 bases. CDR3 size: 12 residues. The chain's CDR3 is CASSVENTEAFF. DNA for the CDR3: TGTGCCAGCAGTGTTGAGAACACTGAAGCTTTCTTT.

This clone was detected a few times. The genes are TRBV6-1 and TRBJ1-5, with D uncertain. CDR1 and CDR2 (germline): MNHNS, SASEGT. The CDR3 is made up of 16 amino acids. Trimming pared 1 base from V and 5 bases from J, leaving 15 bases between. The CDR3 coding sequence is TGTGCCAGCAGTGAAGTGAGGGTTCCCGACGATCAGCCCCAGCATTTT. This sequence encodes CASSEVRVPDDQPQHF.

The CDR3 protein is CASSLSWGQVDYGYTF. CDR3 coding DNA: TGTGCCAGCAGTTTATCCTGGGGACAGGTAGACTATGGCTACACCTTC. This chain joins TRBV28 and TRBJ1-2; the match to TRBD1 covers 8 bases. This CDR3 comprises 16 residues. The germline CDR1 and CDR2 sequences are MDHEN and SYDVKM. Trimming removed 1 base from V and 3 bases from J; junction bases left unmatched: 7.

The rearrangement uses TRBV7-9 and TRBJ1-1; no clear D gene. Trimming pared 2 bases from V and 0 bases from J, leaving 16 bases between. CDR3 length: 17 residues. Per the germline V gene, CDR1 is SEHNR and CDR2 is FQNEAQ (reference sequence). The CDR3 nucleotides are TGTGCCAGCAGCTTAAGGGCCAAAGGCGGCATGAACACTGAAGCTTTCTTT. This encodes CASSLRAKGGMNTEAFF. Complete variable domain (other parts from reference TRBV7-9 and TRBJ1-1): DTGVSQNPRHKITKRGQNVTFRCDPISEHNRLYWYRQTLGQGPEFLTYFQNEAQLEKSRLLSDRFSAERPKGSFSTLEIQRTEQGDSAMYLCASSLRAKGGMNTEAFFGQGTRLTVV.

CDR3 coding DNA: TGTGCCAGTAGCCGACAGCTAAATAGCAATCAGCCCCAGCATTTT. Its translation is CASSRQLNSNQPQHF. This sequence joins TRBV19 and TRBJ1-5; possible D gene TRBD1, 5 bases. V was cut by 6 bases and J by 0 bases, with 12 bases left in between. The CDR3 runs 15 residues. The V gene's germline CDR1 is LNHDA and CDR2 SQIVND (reference sequence).

The chain couples TRBV6-5 to TRBJ2-4, with D maybe TRBD2 (6 bases). This CDR3 is built from 15 residues. Germline CDR1 reads MNHEY; CDR2 reads SVGAGI. Deletions cut 6 bases from V and 0 bases from J, with 12 bases between. The CDR3 spells CASSYSGLAKNIQYF. CDR3 in DNA: TGTGCCAGCAGCTATAGCGGACTAGCCAAAAACATTCAGTACTTC.

This sequence joins TRBV6-6 and TRBJ1-4, with 8 bases aligning to TRBD1. V dropped 6 bases and J dropped 8; count of bases not matched to a gene: 14. In germline, CDR1 is MNHNY, CDR2 SVGAGI (reference sequence). This CDR3 region has 16 residues. The DNA for the CDR3 is TGTGCCAGCAGGGGGTGGACAGGGCGGGCGGGGGAAAAACTGTTTTTT. It codes for CASRGWTGRAGEKLFF.

The CDR3 DNA sequence: TGTGCCAGCAGCGTAGGGACTAGCGTAATCAATGAGCAGTTCTTC. It yields the protein CASSVGTSVINEQFF. The chain has TRBV9 and TRBJ2-1; 9 nucleotides match TRBD2. The CDR3 consists of 15 residues. V lost 0 bases, J lost 6 bases, and 4 bases stayed unmatched. The germline CDR1 and CDR2 sequences are SGDLS and YYNGEE. Drawing the rest from reference TRBV9 and TRBJ2-1, the complete variable domain is DSGVTQTPKHLITATGQRVTLRCSPRSGDLSVYWYQQSLDQGLQFLIQYYNGEERAKGNILERFSAQQFPDLHSELNLSSLELGDSALYFCASSVGTSVINEQFFGPGTRLTVL.

This chain connects TRBV6-6 to TRBJ2-7, with 8 bases aligning to TRBD1. This CDR3 region has 13 residues. From germline, CDR1 is MNHNY and CDR2 SVGAGI (reference sequence). With V trimmed by 5 bases and J by 6 bases, 6 bases remained unmatched. The CDR3 DNA is TGTGCCAGCAGTATCGGACAGGGATCCGAGCAGTACTTC. As protein: CASSIGQGSEQYF.

This clone was detected once. This chain joins TRBV27 and TRBJ2-7; 12 bases fit TRBD2. This CDR3 is 15 amino acids long. Germline CDR1 reads MNHEY; CDR2 reads SMNVEV (reference sequence). V was clipped by 4 bases and J by 1 base; unmatched bases: 2. This CDR3 is CASSSTSGRSYEQYF. In nucleotides, the CDR3 is TGTGCCAGCAGTTCTACTAGCGGGAGGTCCTACGAGCAGTACTTC.